Listed below are T cell receptor beta chains from one sample, sequenced in a study of CD8+CD57+ T cells in acquired aplastic anemia. MiXCR, applied by TCRdb to the reads, yields one record per CDR3 protein. The sample contains about 200,000 distinct CDR3 sequences, about 60% of which appear only once. The sequenced material came from sorted CD4+, CD8+, or CD8+CD57+ T cells (not recorded which) from PBMCs. The source of these receptors is a human donor with aplastic anemia. Both conserved end residues are part of each CDR3. The D gene is left open where the match is weak. The listing skips clone size in some rows; elsewhere it reads once, few, many or a size class.

V	D	J	size	DNA	CDR3
TRBV24-1	.	TRBJ2-3	.	TGTGCCACCAGTGAGGCCCAAGGCATAGATACGCAGTATTTT	CATSEAQGIDTQYF
TRBV7-9	TRBD2	TRBJ2-7	.	TGTGCCAGTACCTCTAGCGGGGAAAGCTCCTACGAGCAGTACTTC	CASTSSGESSYEQYF
TRBV2	TRBD2	TRBJ2-3	.	TGTGCCAGCAGTTCTTCTTTACTAGCGGGAAACACAGATACGCAGTATTTT	CASSSSLLAGNTDTQYF
TRBV24-1	.	TRBJ2-5	.	TGTGCCACCAGTGATACCTCGGTCGAGACCCAGTACTTC	CATSDTSVETQYF
TRBV12-3/TRBV12-4	TRBD1	TRBJ1-5	many	TGTGCCAGCAGTCCCTCGGACAGGGGGCCGCATCAGCCCCAGCATTTT	CASSPSDRGPHQPQHF
TRBV10-3	TRBD1	TRBJ2-1	.	TGTGCCATCAGCTACTCGGATACGACAGGGGTTTACAATGAGCAGTTCTTC	CAISYSDTTGVYNEQFF
TRBV28	TRBD2	TRBJ2-7	.	TGTGCCAGCAGTTTGGGGACTAGCGGGGGGACAATCTCCTACGAGCAGTACTTC	CASSLGTSGGTISYEQYF
TRBV7-8	.	TRBJ1-5	.	TGTGCCAGCAGCCCGGGACGGCTATCAAATCAGCCCCAGCATTTT	CASSPGRLSNQPQHF
TRBV4-1	TRBD2	TRBJ2-7	.	TGCGCCAGCAGCGGAAGCGGGGGTACGGACGAGCAGTACTTC	CASSGSGGTDEQYF
TRBV20-1	.	TRBJ1-5	.	TGCAGTGCTAGCACGGCAGGATACCAGCATTTT	CSASTAGYQHF
TRBV4-1	TRBD1	TRBJ1-2	once	TGCGCCAGCAGCCAGGGGGGGACAGTGCTCTATGGCTACACCTTC	CASSQGGTVLYGYTF
TRBV9	.	TRBJ2-7	.	TGTGCCAGCGGACCCCAGTCCGTCGACTACGAGCAGTACTTC	CASGPQSVDYEQYF
TRBV19	TRBD1	TRBJ2-2	.	TGTGCCAGTGATTCCGGGACAGGCTACACCGGGGAGCTGTTTTTT	CASDSGTGYTGELFF
TRBV7-8	TRBD2	TRBJ2-7	few	TGTGCCAGCAGCTCTCCTTCGACTAGCGGGCGCCCCTACGAGCAGTACTTC	CASSSPSTSGRPYEQYF
TRBV15	.	TRBJ1-5	.	TGTGCCACCAGCCCCCGGGGGGGGGCAGGTCAGCCCCAGCATTTT	CATSPRGGAGQPQHF
TRBV12-5	.	TRBJ2-7	few	TGTGCTAGTGGTTTGGCCGGGACCTACGAGCAGTACTTC	CASGLAGTYEQYF
TRBV2	.	TRBJ2-1	.	TGTGCCAGCAGTCCCGGACTAAACTCCTACAATGAGCAGTTCTTC	CASSPGLNSYNEQFF
TRBV20-1	TRBD1	TRBJ2-7	.	TGCAGTGCATGGACAGGACCCTACGAGCAGTACTTC	CSAWTGPYEQYF
TRBV29-1	TRBD1	TRBJ2-7	few	TGCAGCGTCGTACAGGGGTCGGTCGAGCAGTACTTC	CSVVQGSVEQYF
TRBV5-6	TRBD1	TRBJ1-2	once	TGTGCCAGCAGCAACAGGGGATGGGACGACTACACCTTC	CASSNRGWDDYTF
TRBV7-9	.	TRBJ2-7	.	TGTGCCAGCAGCGTAGAGGACAGCTACGAGCAGTACTTC	CASSVEDSYEQYF
TRBV7-9	.	TRBJ2-5	once	TGTGCCAGCAGCTTAGAAGGCACAGAGACCCAGTACTTC	CASSLEGTETQYF
TRBV3-1	TRBD2	TRBJ2-5	many	TGTGCCAGCAGCCTCCGGACTAGCGGGGTAGAGACCCAGTACTTC	CASSLRTSGVETQYF
TRBV20-1	.	TRBJ1-5	.	TGCAGTGCTAGAGCAAGCCTGAATCAGCCCCAGCATTTT	CSARASLNQPQHF
TRBV15	.	TRBJ2-7	.	TGTGCCACCAGCAGCTTGGGGGTTGAAGACCCGGGATCGGCCGAGCAGTACTTC	CATSSLGVEDPGSAEQYF
TRBV20-1	.	TRBJ1-6	.	TGCAGTGCTAACGGGGGATCCTATAATTCACCCCTCCACTTT	CSANGGSYNSPLHF
TRBV2	.	TRBJ1-2	few	TGTGCCAGCAGTGAAGGGGCCGGGACACGGTGGGGCTACACCTTC	CASSEGAGTRWGYTF
TRBV7-9	TRBD1	TRBJ2-2	.	TGTGCCAGCAGCTTACCACAGGGGGCGAACACCGGGGAGCTGTTTTTT	CASSLPQGANTGELFF
TRBV7-9	.	TRBJ1-6	.	TGTGCCAGCAGCTTAGGGACAGCAAATTCACCCCTCCACTTT	CASSLGTANSPLHF
TRBV7-8	TRBD1	TRBJ1-6	few	TGTGCCAGCAGCTTACAGGACAGGGCCGATAATTCACCCCTCCACTTT	CASSLQDRADNSPLHF
TRBV24-1	.	TRBJ2-7	.	TGTGCCACCCGAACTTACGAGCAGTACTTC	CATRTYEQYF
TRBV20-1	TRBD2	TRBJ2-3	once	TGCAGTGCTCTTATAGCGGGGTCAGCTGCAGATACGCAGTATTTT	CSALIAGSAADTQYF
TRBV19	.	TRBJ1-2	.	TGTGCCAGTAGGACGGGCAGGGATCATGGCTACACCTTC	CASRTGRDHGYTF
TRBV5-1	.	TRBJ2-2	.	TGCGCCAGCAGCTTGTCTGGGGCCGGGGAGCTGTTTTTT	CASSLSGAGELFF
TRBV7-3	.	TRBJ1-1	once	TGTGCCAGCGCTCGTCAGGGACAGAACACTGAAGCTTTCTTT	CASARQGQNTEAFF
TRBV10-3	TRBD2	TRBJ2-7	.	TGTGCCACGGCGGGACTAACAAACTCCTACGAGCAGTACTTC	CATAGLTNSYEQYF
TRBV9	TRBD1	TRBJ2-3	.	TGTGCCAGCAGCGTAGGACAGGGGTTGACAGATACGCAGTATTTT	CASSVGQGLTDTQYF
TRBV2	.	TRBJ2-7	few	TGTGCCAGCACCGAGAGGTGGGGGGACTCCTACGAGCAGTACTTC	CASTERWGDSYEQYF
TRBV10-3	.	TRBJ1-1	many	TGTGCCATCAGTGATACAGGGAGGAACACTGAAGCTTTCTTT	CAISDTGRNTEAFF
TRBV9	TRBD2	TRBJ2-7	.	TGTGCCAGCAGCACTAGCGGGGGTGGCTTAGACGAGCAGTACTTC	CASSTSGGGLDEQYF
TRBV9	.	TRBJ1-4	.	TGTGCCAGCAGCGTAGGAGGGGACGAAAAACTGTTTTTT	CASSVGGDEKLFF
TRBV5-1	TRBD1	TRBJ1-5	once	TGCGCCAGCAGCGTAGGGACAGGGAGACAGCCCCAGCATTTT	CASSVGTGRQPQHF
TRBV7-9	TRBD1	TRBJ1-2	.	TGTGCCAGTAGTGTCGGACAGGGGGCAGGAGGCTACACCTTC	CASSVGQGAGGYTF
TRBV2	TRBD2	TRBJ2-1	.	TGTGCCAGCCAGGAGCGGGGCTATGAGCAGTTCTTC	CASQERGYEQFF
TRBV2	TRBD1	TRBJ1-6	.	TGTGCCAAAAGGGGACAGCAAGGTACACCTAATTCACCCCTCCACTTT	CAKRGQQGTPNSPLHF
TRBV6-4	.	TRBJ2-5	.	TGTGCCAGCAGTGACTCAGAGGGTCAGGAGACCCAGTACTTC	CASSDSEGQETQYF